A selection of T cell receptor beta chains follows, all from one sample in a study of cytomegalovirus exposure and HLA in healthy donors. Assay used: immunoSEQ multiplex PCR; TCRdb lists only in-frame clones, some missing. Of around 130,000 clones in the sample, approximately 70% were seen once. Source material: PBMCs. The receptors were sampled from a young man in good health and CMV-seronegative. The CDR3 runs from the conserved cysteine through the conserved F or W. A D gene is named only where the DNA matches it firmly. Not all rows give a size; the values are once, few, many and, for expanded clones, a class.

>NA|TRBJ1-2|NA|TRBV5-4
CASSLAQDGYTF
TGTGCCAGCAGCTTGGCACAGGATGGCTACACCTTC
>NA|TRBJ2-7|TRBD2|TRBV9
CASSPRTSGRSYEQYF
TGTGCCAGCAGCCCTCGGACTAGCGGGAGGAGCTACGAGCAGTACTTC
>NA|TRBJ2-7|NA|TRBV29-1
CSVEDRYEQYF
TGCAGCGTTGAAGACCGCTACGAGCAGTACTTC
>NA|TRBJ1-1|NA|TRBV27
CASRQSTGNTEAFF
TGTGCCAGCAGACAATCAACAGGGAACACTGAAGCTTTCTTT
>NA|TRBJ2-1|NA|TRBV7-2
CASSLDKRNEQFF
TGTGCCAGCAGCTTAGACAAGCGCAATGAGCAGTTCTTC
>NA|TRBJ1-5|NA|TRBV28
CASSPDKQGYQPQHF
TGTGCCAGCAGTCCCGATAAACAGGGTTATCAGCCCCAGCATTTT
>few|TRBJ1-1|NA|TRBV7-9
CSSSLEPDTEAFF
TGTTCCAGCAGCTTAGAGCCCGACACTGAAGCTTTCTTT
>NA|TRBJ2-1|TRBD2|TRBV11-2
CASSRPPTSANNEQFF
TGTGCCAGCAGCCGCCCTCCGACTAGCGCCAACAATGAGCAGTTCTTC
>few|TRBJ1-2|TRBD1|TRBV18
CASSLKTGDYGYTF
TGTGCCAGCTCCCTAAAGACAGGGGACTATGGCTACACCTTC
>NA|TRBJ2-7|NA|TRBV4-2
CASSQDIGSYEQYF
TGTGCCAGCAGCCAAGATATCGGCTCCTACGAGCAGTACTTC
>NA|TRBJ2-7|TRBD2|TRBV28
CASKAGVYEQYF
TGTGCCAGCAAGGCGGGAGTGTACGAGCAGTACTTC
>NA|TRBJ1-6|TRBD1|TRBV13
CASSNKGAPGSPLHF
TGTGCCAGCAGCAATAAGGGGGCTCCGGGTTCACCCCTCCACTTT
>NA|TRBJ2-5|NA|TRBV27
CATRIAVQETQYF
TGTGCCACTCGGATAGCAGTCCAAGAGACCCAGTACTTC
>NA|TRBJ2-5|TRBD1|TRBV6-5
CASRGQEETQYF
TGTGCCAGCAGGGGACAGGAAGAGACCCAGTACTTC
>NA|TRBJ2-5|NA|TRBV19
CASSMGRETQYF
TGTGCCAGTAGTATGGGGCGAGAGACCCAGTACTTC
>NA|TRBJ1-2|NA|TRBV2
CASRSTGPVWGYTF
TGTGCCAGCAGATCCACAGGGCCCGTTTGGGGCTACACCTTC
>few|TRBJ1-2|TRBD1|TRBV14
CASSHSRDRANYGYTF
TGTGCCAGCAGCCACTCTCGGGACAGGGCCAACTATGGCTACACCTTC
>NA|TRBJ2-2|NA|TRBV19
CASSPWKRTNTGELFF
TGTGCCAGTAGCCCGTGGAAGCGGACTAACACCGGGGAGCTGTTTTTT
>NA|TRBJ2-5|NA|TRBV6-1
CASRTTEYQETQYF
TGTGCCAGCAGAACAACAGAGTACCAAGAGACCCAGTACTTC
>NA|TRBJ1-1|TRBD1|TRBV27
CASSPMGQGLNTEAFF
TGTGCCAGCAGTCCCATGGGACAGGGCTTGAACACTGAAGCTTTCTTT
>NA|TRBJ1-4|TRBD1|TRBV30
CAWAGTGWEKLFF
TGTGCCTGGGCCGGGACAGGGTGGGAAAAACTGTTTTTT
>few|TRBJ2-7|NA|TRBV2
CAIGRGQNYEQYF
TGTGCGATAGGGCGGGGTCAGAACTACGAGCAGTACTTC
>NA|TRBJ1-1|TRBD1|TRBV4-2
CASSRTRDRDTEAFF
TGTGCCAGCAGTCGAACCCGGGACAGAGACACTGAAGCTTTCTTT
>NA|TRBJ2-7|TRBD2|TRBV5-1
CASSLIASGHYEQYF
TGCGCCAGCAGCTTGATTGCTAGCGGCCACTACGAGCAGTACTTC
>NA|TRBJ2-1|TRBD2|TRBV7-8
CASRKLAGPLGEQFF
TGTGCCAGCAGGAAACTAGCGGGGCCCCTGGGAGAGCAGTTCTTC
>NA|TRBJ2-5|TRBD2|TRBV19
CASSIGRGGTETQYF
TGTGCCAGTAGTATAGGGCGGGGGGGAACAGAGACCCAGTACTTC
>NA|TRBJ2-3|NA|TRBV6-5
CASKRTGTDTQYF
TGCGCCAGCAAACGGACAGGCACAGATACGCAGTATTTT
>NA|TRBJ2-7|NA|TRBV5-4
CASSLARADLAYEQYF
TGTGCCAGCAGCTTGGCCAGGGCGGATTTAGCCTACGAGCAGTACTTC
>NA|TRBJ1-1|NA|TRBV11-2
CASSLESSAGTEAFF
TGTGCCAGCAGCTTAGAATCCAGCGCAGGGACTGAAGCTTTCTTT
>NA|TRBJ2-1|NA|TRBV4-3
CASSLDFSYNEQFF
TGCGCCAGCAGCCTCGACTTCTCCTACAATGAGCAGTTCTTC
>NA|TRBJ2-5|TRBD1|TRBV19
CASRGGQVLSETQYF
TGTGCCAGTAGGGGGGGACAGGTTCTATCGGAGACCCAGTACTTC
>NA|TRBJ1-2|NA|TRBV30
CAWSPDRISYTF
TGTGCCTGGAGTCCCGACAGGATCAGCTACACCTTC
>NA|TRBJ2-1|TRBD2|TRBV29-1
CSVKAGTRYNEQFF
TGCAGCGTGAAAGCGGGAACAAGATACAATGAGCAGTTCTTC
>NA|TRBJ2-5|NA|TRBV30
CAWSVILRGGLAETQYF
TGTGCCTGGAGTGTAATTCTAAGGGGAGGTTTGGCGGAGACCCAGTACTTC